Following are 20 T cell receptor beta chains from one sample sequenced in a study of blood T cell repertoires in COVID-19. The protocol was immunoSEQ multiplex PCR, while the TCRdb copy is restricted to in-frame clones and leaves out a portion. The table includes 180,000 or so clones, almost 85% detected once. The specimen sequenced was PBMCs or T cells enriched from blood (not recorded which). The receptors come from a man aged 45-65 years who had recovered from COVID-19.

The rearrangement joins TRBV11-2 to TRBJ1-4, with TRBD1 matching 9 bases. V lost 1 base to trimming and J lost 8 bases; unmatched junction nucleotides: 5. The CDR3 is 15 amino acids. Germline V CDR1 and CDR2: SGHAT, FQNNGV. The CDR3 DNA reads TGTGCCAGCAGCTTAGCGGGCGGGACAGGGGAAAAACTGTTTTTT. Residues: CASSLAGGTGEKLFF. Drawing the rest from reference TRBV11-2 and TRBJ1-4, the complete variable domain is EAGVAQSPRYKIIEKRQSVAFWCNPISGHATLYWYQQILGQGPKLLIQFQNNGVVDDSQLPKDRFSAERLKGVDSTLKIQPAKLEDSAVYLCASSLAGGTGEKLFFGSGTQLSVL.

This clone came up a few times. The rearrangement joins TRBV28 to TRBJ1-3, with 10 positions matching TRBD1. CDR3 size: 19 residues. Trimming cost V 5 bases and J 2 bases; bases outside gene matches: 15. Germline CDR1 and CDR2: MDHEN and SYDVKM. CDR3 sequence: CASSRQGAEGLIPGNTIYF. CDR3 nucleotide sequence: TGTGCCAGCAGTCGACAGGGGGCTGAGGGATTAATCCCTGGAAACACCATATATTTT. The variable domain in full, completed from reference TRBV28 and TRBJ1-3, reads DVKVTQSSRYLVKRTGEKVFLECVQDMDHENMFWYRQDPGLGLRLIYFSYDVKMKEKGDIPEGYSVSREKKERFSLILESASTNQTSMYLCASSRQGAEGLIPGNTIYFGEGSWLTVV.

The chain combines TRBV5-1 with TRBJ2-7; maybe TRBD1 (6 bases). Between the trimmed V and J ends, which lost 2 bases and 2 bases, there was a span of 14 bases. The CDR3 contains 15 residues. Germline CDR1 and CDR2: SGHRS and YFSETQ. CDR3 residues: CASSLTNRVAYEQYF. CDR3 nucleotides: TGCGCCAGCAGCTTAACGAACAGGGTAGCCTACGAGCAGTACTTC.

The chain carries TRBV5-1 and TRBJ2-7; 9 nucleotides align to TRBD1. The CDR3 has 15 amino acids. The V gene's germline CDR1 is SGHRS and CDR2 YFSETQ. V dropped 3 bases and J dropped 3; count of bases not matched to a gene: 7. Written as DNA, the CDR3 is TGCGCCAGCAGCTCTTTGGAGACAGGGGGCTACGAGCAGTACTTC. Translation: CASSSLETGGYEQYF. Combining the CDR3 with reference TRBV5-1 and TRBJ2-7 gives the whole variable domain KAGVTQTPRYLIKTRGQQVTLSCSPISGHRSVSWYQQTPGQGLQFLFEYFSETQRNKGNFPGRFSGRQFSNSRSEMNVSTLELGDSALYLCASSSLETGGYEQYFGPGTRLTVT.

This chain uses TRBV19 with TRBJ2-2, with TRBD2 matching over 7 bases. The CDR3 length is 14 residues. Trimming cost V 9 bases and J 5 bases; bases outside gene matches: 9. Per the germline V gene, CDR1 is LNHDA and CDR2 is SQIVND (reference sequence). CDR3 loop: CASLPGGYTGELFF. The CDR3 nucleotides are TGTGCCAGCCTACCCGGGGGGTATACCGGGGAGCTGTTTTTT.

This clone was seen just once. This chain uses TRBV6-6 with TRBJ2-3; 8 nucleotides match TRBD2. CDR1 is MNHNY and CDR2 is SVGAGI in the germline V gene (reference sequence). Trimming cost V 6 bases and J 2 bases; bases outside gene matches: 13. The CDR3 runs 17 residues. CDR3 nucleotides: TGTGCCAGCAGCCCCGGTCAGGTAGCGGGGTACACAGATACGCAGTATTTT. Translated: CASSPGQVAGYTDTQYF.

The V call is TRBV5-4, the J call TRBJ2-7, with TRBD1 as a possible D gene (5 bases). The V gene's germline CDR1 is SGHNT and CDR2 YYREEE (reference sequence). V was trimmed by 3 bases and J by 6 bases, leaving 13 bases between them. This CDR3 spans 13 amino acids. The CDR3 spells CASSSRQNSEQYF. The CDR3 coding sequence is TGTGCCAGCAGCTCTAGACAGAACTCCGAGCAGTACTTC.

V and J are TRBV19 and TRBJ2-3; 11 bases match TRBD2. V dropped 2 bases and J dropped 0; count of bases not matched to a gene: 1. Germline-derived CDR1 and CDR2 are LNHDA and SQIVND (reference sequence). The CDR3 is 16 amino acids. CDR3 nucleotide sequence: TGTGCCAGTAGTATAAGGACTAGCGGGAGCACAGATACGCAGTATTTT. Its translation: CASSIRTSGSTDTQYF.

The gene calls are TRBV25-1 and TRBJ1-1; 7 nucleotides line up with TRBD1. V shed 1 base and J 4 bases; nucleotides not matched to a gene: 6. Germline V gives CDR1 MGHDK, CDR2 SYGVNS. CDR3 size: 15 residues. Here the CDR3 reads CASSESPAGGTEAFF. Written as DNA, the CDR3 is TGTGCCAGCAGTGAATCCCCGGCAGGGGGCACTGAAGCTTTCTTT.

This clone was picked up one time. J is TRBJ2-1 and V is TRBV14; 10 bases map to TRBD2. CDR3 length: 14 amino acids. After removal of 8 bases from V and 4 bases from J, the junction contained 5 bases not matched to a gene. Germline V lookup: CDR1 SGHDN, CDR2 FVKESK. For the CDR3, the DNA is TGTGCCAGCGAACGGACTAGCGGATACAATGAGCAGTTCTTC. This translates into CASERTSGYNEQFF.

This chain uses TRBV5-5 with TRBJ2-6; 7 bases fit TRBD1. V dropped 5 bases and J dropped 3; count of bases not matched to a gene: 8. Germline CDR1 reads SGHKS; CDR2 reads YYEKEE (reference sequence). The CDR3 extends over 16 amino acids. CDR3 DNA sequence: TGTGCCAGCAGTCCTGACAGGGTGGATGGGGCCAACGTCCTGACTTTC. It specifies CASSPDRVDGANVLTF.

The rearrangement uses TRBV5-1 and TRBJ2-2, with unresolved D. The CDR3 length is 15 residues. Trimming stripped 0 bases from V and 1 base from J, with 7 bases between. Germline V gene data show CDR1 as SGHRS and CDR2 as YFSETQ. The CDR3 reads CASSLGHLNTGELFF. CDR3 bases: TGCGCCAGCAGCTTGGGGCACCTGAACACCGGGGAGCTGTTTTTT.

J is TRBJ2-3 and V is TRBV9; TRBD2 matches 8 bases. CDR1 and CDR2 from the germline V gene are SGDLS and YYNGEE. V shed 3 bases and J 2 bases; nucleotides not matched to a gene: 14. CDR3 length: 18 amino acids. The CDR3 is CASSASRGGGKFTDTQYF. For the CDR3, the DNA is TGTGCCAGCAGCGCCAGCCGGGGGGGAGGAAAGTTCACAGATACGCAGTATTTT. Supplemented by reference TRBV9 and TRBJ2-3, the full variable domain reads DSGVTQTPKHLITATGQRVTLRCSPRSGDLSVYWYQQSLDQGLQFLIQYYNGEERAKGNILERFSAQQFPDLHSELNLSSLELGDSALYFCASSASRGGGKFTDTQYFGPGTRLTVL.

This chain links TRBV19 with TRBJ2-7; 13 nucleotides align to TRBD2. The CDR3 covers 13 residues. Germline assignment: CDR1 LNHDA and CDR2 SQIVND (reference sequence). The V and J ends lost 7 bases and 5 bases, in that order; junction bases with no gene match: 2. CDR3 amino acids: CASTGLAGHEQYF. As DNA, the CDR3 is TGTGCCAGTACGGGACTAGCGGGACACGAGCAGTACTTC.

The table lists this clone with a few counts. The V and J genes are TRBV7-9 and TRBJ1-1; no clear D gene. V was clipped by 1 base and J by 3 bases, with 12 bases between them. CDR1 SEHNR and CDR2 FQNEAQ come from the germline V gene (reference sequence). The CDR3 spans 15 residues. In DNA, the CDR3 is TGTGCCAGCAGCTTAGTGGCGGGATCGGACACTGAAGCTTTCTTT. As protein: CASSLVAGSDTEAFF.

The chain has TRBV27 and TRBJ1-2; 8 bases are a match to TRBD1. CDR1 is MNHEY and CDR2 is SMNVEV in the germline V gene (reference sequence). The CDR3 runs 13 residues. Unmatched junction bases numbered 7, after V lost 5 bases and J lost 8 bases. Here the CDR3 reads CASSPISGGGYTF. DNA of the CDR3: TGTGCCAGCAGTCCCATATCAGGGGGCGGCTACACCTTC.

The chain has TRBV19 and TRBJ2-1; 9 bases fit TRBD1. Germline V gene lookup returns CDR1 LNHDA and CDR2 SQIVND (reference sequence). With 6 bases clipped from V and 10 bases from J, the junction kept 16 bases outside the gene matches. This CDR3 has 16 residues. CDR3 DNA sequence: TGTGCCAGTAGCCACCGACAGGGGGGCGCCGCGGAAGAGCAGTTCTTC. This codes for CASSHRQGGAAEEQFF.

V gene TRBV21-1 combines with J gene TRBJ2-3; the table's D gene call, TRBD2, was not cross checked with the DNA. TRBV21-1 is reported as a pseudogene. The CDR3 is 17 residues long. CDR3 loop: CASSKVGLAGCTDTQYF. Here the CDR3 DNA reads TGTGCCAGCAGCAAAGTAGGACTAGCGGGTTGCACAGATACGCAGTATTTT.

V usage is TRBV9 and J usage is TRBJ2-5, with 14 bases lining up with TRBD2. CDR3 length: 15 residues. Germline-derived CDR1 and CDR2 are SGDLS and YYNGEE. V was clipped by 2 bases and J by 4 bases; unmatched bases: 1. CDR3 loop: CASSVGTSGGETQYF. CDR3 coding DNA: TGTGCCAGCAGCGTCGGGACTAGCGGGGGAGAGACCCAGTACTTC.

The chain has TRBV6-2 or TRBV6-3 and TRBJ2-2; D not resolved. Trimming stripped 2 bases from V and 1 base from J, with 14 bases between. Germline loops: CDR1 MNHEY, CDR2 SVGEGT. The CDR3 totals 17 residues. The CDR3 bases are TGTGCCAGCAGTTACCGAGATGACAAACTGAACACCGGGGAGCTGTTTTTT. It codes for CASSYRDDKLNTGELFF.